This T cell receptor (beta chain) originates from a study of cytomegalovirus exposure and HLA in healthy donors. Study-wide context: The approximately 120 validation repertoires, a later analysis reported, used the same platform as the approximately 670 first-cohort repertoires. Regarding the study as a whole: Researchers catalogued under 200 TCR beta chains as cytomegalovirus-associated. Despite most TCR sequences being rare, some public TCRs occurred in many donors.

CDR1 is ENHRY and CDR2 is SYGVKD in the germline V gene. This CDR3 region has 14 residues. V dropped 0 bases and J dropped 0 bases, with 4 bases sitting between them. This clone was counted only a few times. Its cognate antigen is unknown. Generated by immunoSEQ multiplex PCR, the TCRdb table keeps only in-frame clones and is missing some. The data hold 200,000 to 250,000 clones, with 75% to 90% observed a single time. The donors were members of the roughly 120-subject validation cohort (separate from the roughly 700-subject first cohort). The sample comprised PBMCs. This clonotype originated in a woman between 18 and 29 years old in good health and CMV-seronegative. The chain couples TRBV10-3 to TRBJ2-3; D unresolved. CDR3 in amino acids: CAISESESTDTQYF. In nucleotides, the CDR3 is TGTGCCATCAGTGAGTCGGAGAGCACAGATACGCAGTATTTT.